This T cell receptor (beta chain) was observed in a study of T cell repertoires in cytomegalovirus infection. As regards this clonotype: What it binds is not known.

MiXCR, applied by TCRdb to the reads, yields one record per CDR3 protein. The sample consists of some 320,000 distinct CDR3 sequences, 29% of them appearing once. V trimming: 7 bases; J trimming: 3 bases; junction bases outside the gene matches: 8. There are 14 residues in the CDR3. CDR1 and CDR2 (germline): MDHEN, SYDVKM. This sample comprised cultured PBMCs, obtained from culture after CMV antigen stimulation. The rearrangement uses TRBV28 and TRBJ1-1; 7 bases agree with TRBD1. The clonotype was recovered from a human donor in good health (CMV status not recorded). Some clones in this sample may be carry-over from other donors' samples. CDR3 bases: TGTGCCAGCACCGCAGGGGGGTCGTACACTGAAGCTTTCTTT. Protein product: CASTAGGSYTEAFF.